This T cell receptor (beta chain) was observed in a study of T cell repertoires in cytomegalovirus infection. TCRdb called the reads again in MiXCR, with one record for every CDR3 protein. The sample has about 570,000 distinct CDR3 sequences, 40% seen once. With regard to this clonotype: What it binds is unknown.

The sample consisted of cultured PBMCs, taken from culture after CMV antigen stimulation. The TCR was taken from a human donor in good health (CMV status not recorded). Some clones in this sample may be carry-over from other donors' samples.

The CDR3 here is CASSETSGRDNEQFF. The CDR3 DNA is TGTGCCAGCAGTGAAACTAGCGGGAGGGACAATGAGCAGTTCTTC. The V call is TRBV6-5, the J call TRBJ2-1, with TRBD2 matching 13 bases. Germline assignment: CDR1 MNHEY and CDR2 SVGAGI. The length of the CDR3 is 15 residues. Germline trimming cut 5 bases from V and 5 bases from J; bases unmatched to any gene: 3.